This TCR beta chain was sequenced during a study of blood T cell repertoires in COVID-19. The method was immunoSEQ multiplex PCR; TCRdb's version includes in-frame clones alone and lacks a portion of them. The sample has roughly 20,000 clones; 70% to 90% are singletons. Sequenced: peripheral blood. The origin of this receptor is a human donor with active COVID-19. The donor label of this sample is uncertain.

CDR3 in amino acids: CASSVNPSSYEQYF. The CDR3 DNA reads as TGTGCCAGCAGCGTAAATCCGAGCTCCTACGAGCAGTACTTC. The chain uses TRBV9 and TRBJ2-7; D remains ambiguous. Trimming left V 1 base short and J 0 bases short, with 8 bases between. The CDR3 sequence is 14 residues long. Germline-derived CDR1 and CDR2 are SGDLS and YYNGEE.